Described below is a single T cell receptor beta chain sequence and its context. This sample is drawn from a study of blood T cell repertoires in COVID-19. Measured with immunoSEQ multiplex PCR; TCRdb has only the in-frame clones, and not every one. The profile shows 200,000 or so clones, 65% to 85% of them singletons. This CDR3 region has 13 residues. With 5 bases removed from V and 1 base from J, the gap between germline ends came to 8 bases. The sequence was obtained from a woman aged 30 to 39 who had recovered from COVID-19. The rearrangement uses TRBV12-3 or TRBV12-4 and TRBJ1-1; tentative D call: TRBD1 (6 bases). Material for sequencing was peripheral blood. This CDR3 is CASSATGNTEAFF. The DNA for the CDR3 is TGTGCCAGCAGTGCGACAGGGAACACTGAAGCTTTCTTT.